One sample yielded the 21 T cell receptor beta chains listed below, sequenced in a study of human T cells and chemical hapten exposure (dated by TCRdb to 2020 to 2022). The intended sense of this specimen's time point label: pre-sensitization, week 0. The treatment or condition tag for this specimen amounts to: therapeutic diphenylcyclopropenone sensitization with weekly scalp DPC. Total RNA was extracted from unfractionated whole blood collected in Tempus Blood RNA tubes. Libraries were built with RACE. The data were produced on a NextSeq 500. TCRdb's own reprocessing of the public reads used fastp at Q25 and MiXCR and kept productive beta chains. Rows merge per CDR3 protein into single entries with the most common DNA and genes. The sample data list fewer than 45,000 distinct CDR3 sequences, and over 9% of these were observed just once. Clones ranked in the top ten supply 25% to 35% of the sample.

This material consisted of whole blood, taken in connection with sensitization to the hapten diphenylcyclopropenone (DPC). These receptor sequences come from a man aged 45 to 65 with alopecia areata. Some clones in this sample may be carry-over from other donors' samples.

This clonotype showed up many times. The CDR3 here is CASRRQGQETQYF. The CDR3 DNA reads TGTGCCAGCAGAAGACAGGGACAGGAGACCCAGTACTTC. The chain combines TRBV6-2 or TRBV6-3 with TRBJ2-5, with TRBD1 matching 7 bases. The CDR3 extends over 13 amino acids. Germline CDR1 MNHEY, CDR2 SVGEGT. With 6 bases clipped from V and 5 bases from J, the junction kept 6 bases outside the gene matches.

This clonotype was seen at least ten times. The chain is built from TRBV6-6 and TRBJ2-1; 7 bases are shared with TRBD2. V shed 5 bases and J 9 bases; nucleotides not matched to a gene: 7. Germline V lookup: CDR1 MNHNY, CDR2 SVGAGI (reference sequence). CDR3 length equals 13 residues. The CDR3 reads CASSPRLAGEQFF. Written as DNA, the CDR3 is TGTGCCAGCAGTCCCCGACTAGCTGGTGAGCAGTTCTTC.

The CDR3 DNA sequence: TGCAGCGCAAGGTATGAGGAGAAAGCTTTCTTT. Translating it yields CSARYEEKAFF. V is TRBV29-1 and J is TRBJ1-1; D is undetermined. The CDR3 spans 11 residues. Per germline, CDR1 SQVTM and CDR2 ANQGSEA. V was trimmed by 7 bases and J by 9 bases, leaving 15 bases between them.

This sequence joins TRBV4-1 and TRBJ2-3, with D tentatively TRBD2 (6 bases). Trimming stripped 4 bases from V and 4 bases from J, with 9 bases between. Germline V gives CDR1 MGHRA, CDR2 YSYEKL. CDR3 length equals 13 residues. This CDR3 reads CASSPGGADTQYF. CDR3 DNA sequence: TGCGCCAGCAGCCCAGGAGGGGCAGATACGCAGTATTTT.

This clonotype came up a few times. The chain employs TRBV30 and TRBJ1-1; no definite D call. The CDR3 sequence is 16 residues long. Germline-derived CDR1 and CDR2 are GTSNPN and SVGIG (reference sequence). Between the trimmed V and J ends, which lost 3 bases and 0 bases, there was a span of 17 bases. In DNA form, the CDR3 reads TGTGCCTGGAGGGGTAAAGCTGCTGGGATGAACACTGAAGCTTTCTTT. Amino acids: CAWRGKAAGMNTEAFF.

This clonotype was seen a handful of times. The chain couples TRBV7-2 to TRBJ1-1, with D perhaps matching TRBD1 (5 bases). The CDR3 length is 14 residues. The V gene lost 5 bases and the J gene lost 4 bases, with 14 bases spanning the gap. Germline CDR1 SGHTA, CDR2 FQGNSA. CDR3 coding DNA: TGTGCCAGCAGCCCCCAGGGAGTGGGCACTGAAGCTTTCTTT. Protein sequence: CASSPQGVGTEAFF.

Only a few counts were recorded for this clonotype. The chain carries TRBV20-1 and TRBJ2-1, with 8 bases lining up with TRBD2. The CDR3 sequence is 12 residues long. Germline V gene lookup returns CDR1 DFQATT and CDR2 SNEGSKA (reference sequence). The V segment lost 2 bases and the J segment 15 bases; nucleotides outside the gene matches: 9. The DNA for the CDR3 is TGCAGTGCTAGACACTTGCGGGAGGAGACGTTCTTC. It yields the protein CSARHLREETFF.

This clonotype has more than one count but fewer than ten. This may be a read error, as it is one base from a much larger clone. V is TRBV24-1 and J is TRBJ2-1, with TRBD2 identical over 11 bases. The J segment lost 9 bases and the V segment lost 1 base, leaving 1 base of the junction unmatched. Per the germline V gene, CDR1 is KGHDR and CDR2 is SFDVKD. CDR3 length: 14 residues. The CDR3, as DNA: TGTGCCACCAGTGATTTAGGACTAGCGGGTGAGCAGTTCTTC. It specifies CATSDLGLAGEQFF.

There are many counts of this clonotype. The chain links TRBV29-1 to TRBJ2-7; 8 nucleotides agree with TRBD1. This CDR3 has 13 residues. From germline, CDR1 is SQVTM and CDR2 ANQGSEA. V was pared by 6 bases and J by 6 bases, with 10 bases of the junction left unmatched. The DNA for the CDR3 is TGCAGCGTGGAGGTTACAGGGGGAGCCGAGCAGTACTTC. Protein: CSVEVTGGAEQYF.

This clonotype appeared many times. The chain recombines TRBV12-3 or TRBV12-4 with TRBJ2-1, with D possibly being TRBD1 or TRBD2 (5 bases each). This CDR3 spans 14 amino acids. Trimming took 6 bases from V and 7 from J, leaving 16 bases between them. For the CDR3, the DNA is TGTGCCAGCAGCCAAGGACTGGGGCGGAATGAGCAGTTCTTC. It encodes CASSQGLGRNEQFF.

This sequence joins TRBV28 and TRBJ2-5, with TRBD1 as a possible D gene (5 bases). Germline lookup yields CDR1 MDHEN and CDR2 SYDVKM. Trimming cost V 6 bases and J 4 bases, with 12 bases left between them. This CDR3 contains 13 residues. The CDR3 DNA follows: TGTGCCAGCAGCCGACAGTCCGGAGAGACCCAGTACTTC. It specifies CASSRQSGETQYF.

This clonotype was observed many times. This CDR3 is CAWRRNPYEQYF. The CDR3 DNA follows: TGTGCCTGGAGGAGGAATCCCTACGAGCAGTACTTC. This sequence joins TRBV30 and TRBJ2-7; D is ambiguous. V was shortened by 3 bases and J by 2 bases, with 8 bases between the two germline ends. CDR3 length equals 12 residues. The germline gives CDR1 GTSNPN, CDR2 SVGIG (reference sequence).

This clonotype was counted only a few times. The chain carries TRBV9 and TRBJ2-1, with TRBD1 as a possible D gene (5 bases). CDR1 and CDR2 (germline): SGDLS, YYNGEE. The CDR3 is 13 residues long. Deletions cut 0 bases from V and 7 bases from J, with 8 bases between. The CDR3 DNA follows: TGTGCCAGCAGCGTAGGCAGGGCGAATGAGCAGTTCTTC. Residues: CASSVGRANEQFF.

This clonotype has at least ten counts. This chain connects TRBV5-1 to TRBJ2-1; TRBD2 aligns across 9 bases. CDR3 length: 14 residues. CDR1 is SGHRS and CDR2 is YFSETQ in the germline V gene. J gave up 7 bases and V 4 bases, and 6 bases lay outside the gene matches. The CDR3 coding sequence is TGCGCCAGCAGCAAAGCGGGAGGATGGAATGAGCAGTTCTTC. Its translation is CASSKAGGWNEQFF.

The V gene is TRBV18, the J gene TRBJ2-1; the match to TRBD1 covers 7 bases. Germline V gene lookup returns CDR1 KGHSH and CDR2 LQKENI. CDR3 length: 13 residues. Trimming cost V 4 bases and J 7 bases; bases outside gene matches: 4. CDR3 amino acids: CASSQGAGNEQFF. The CDR3 DNA is TGTGCCAGCTCACAGGGGGCGGGTAATGAGCAGTTCTTC.

This sequence joins TRBV6-4 and TRBJ2-1; D may be TRBD2 (5 bases). V shed 5 bases and J shed 6 bases, with 11 bases lying between them. There are 13 residues in the CDR3. Looked up from germline, CDR1 is MRHNA and CDR2 is SNTAGT. CDR3 residues: CASSLVGSNEQFF. CDR3 bases: TGTGCCAGCAGTCTAGTGGGGAGCAATGAGCAGTTCTTC.

This clonotype came up many times. The chain links TRBV6-6 to TRBJ2-7; D remains ambiguous. V was pared by 6 bases and J by 0 bases, with 12 bases between. The CDR3 has 14 residues. CDR1 is MNHNY and CDR2 is SVGAGI in the germline V gene (reference sequence). CDR3 sequence reads: CASRQGQNSYEQYF. For the CDR3, the DNA is TGTGCCAGCAGGCAAGGCCAAAACTCCTACGAGCAGTACTTC.

The chain is built from TRBV9 and TRBJ2-5, with 7 nucleotides matching TRBD2. Germline trimming cut 4 bases from V and 1 base from J; bases unmatched to any gene: 4. Germline CDR1 is SGDLS and CDR2 is YYNGEE. The CDR3 is made up of 14 amino acids. The CDR3 sequence: CASSSGLPQETQYF. The CDR3 DNA sequence: TGTGCCAGCAGCTCGGGACTACCCCAAGAGACCCAGTACTTC.

This chain joins TRBV5-1 and TRBJ2-1; 10 bases line up with TRBD1. The V and J ends lost 6 bases and 6 bases, in that order; junction bases with no gene match: 6. The CDR3 covers 14 residues. CDR1 SGHRS and CDR2 YFSETQ come from the germline V gene. The CDR3 spells CASTPGTGANEQFF. The CDR3 region has the DNA TGCGCCAGCACCCCCGGGACAGGGGCCAATGAGCAGTTCTTC.

This clonotype was detected only a few times. The rearrangement joins TRBV7-3 to TRBJ2-1, with TRBD2 identical over 10 bases. Germline V gene data show CDR1 as SGHTA and CDR2 as FQGTGA. With 1 base clipped from V and 1 base from J, the junction kept 7 bases outside the gene matches. This CDR3 has 18 amino acids. The CDR3 reads CASSLISSGRGSYNEQFF. In nucleotides, the CDR3 is TGTGCCAGCAGCTTAATCTCCAGCGGGAGGGGTTCCTACAATGAGCAGTTCTTC. The full variable domain, completed using reference TRBV7-3 and TRBJ2-1, is GAGVSQTPSNKVTEKGKYVELRCDPISGHTALYWYRQSLGQGPEFLIYFQGTGAADDSGLPNDRFFAVRPEGSVSTLKIQRTERGDSAVYLCASSLISSGRGSYNEQFFGPGTRLTVL.

Details on this clonotype: It may be a read error: a sequence one base away is much more abundant. This chain links TRBV7-9 with TRBJ2-1, with 9 nucleotides matching TRBD1. Looked up from germline, CDR1 is SEHNR and CDR2 is FQNEAQ (reference sequence). CDR3 length equals 15 residues. The V segment lost 5 bases and the J segment 7 bases; nucleotides outside the gene matches: 9. For the CDR3, the DNA is TGTGCCAGCAGCCAACAGGGGGCGAGGTGGAATGAGCAGTTCTTC. Encoded protein: CASSQQGARWNEQFF.